One sample yielded the 10 T cell receptor beta chains listed below, sequenced in a study of spatial heterogeneity in lung cancer. TCRdb redid the calling of the 5' RACE reads with MiXCR, one entry per CDR3 protein. Of roughly 70,000 distinct CDR3 sequences listed, roughly 9% are singletons. The sample's time point: blood at routine non-recurrence follow-up after resection. The sample here was PBMCs, taken at follow-up. The receptors originated from a female donor with early-stage non-small cell lung cancer.

This clonotype was counted between two and nine times. The chain combines TRBV5-1 with TRBJ1-5; possibly TRBD1 for D (6 bases). Germline V CDR1 and CDR2: SGHRS, YFSETQ. V lost 1 base to trimming and J lost 6 bases, with 14 bases between them. The CDR3 is 15 residues long. DNA of the CDR3: TGCGCCAGCAGCTTGTTCCCGACAGGTCTTCAGCCCCAGCATTTT. Protein: CASSLFPTGLQPQHF.

This CDR3 reads CASSLYTEQFF. CDR3 bases: TGTGCCAGCAGCTTATATACTGAGCAGTTCTTC. V is TRBV11-2 and J is TRBJ2-1; D remains unclear. CDR1 and CDR2 (germline): SGHAT, FQNNGV. This CDR3 has 11 residues. V shed 2 bases and J shed 9 bases, with 5 bases lying between them.

The J gene is TRBJ2-2, the V gene TRBV27, with TRBD1 identical over 10 bases. V shed 7 bases and J 2 bases; nucleotides not matched to a gene: 10. The germline CDR1 and CDR2 sequences are MNHEY and SMNVEV (reference sequence). CDR3 size: 17 residues. CDR3 bases: TGTGCCAGCATCGTTTTGGACAGGGGGGCTAACACCGGGGAGCTGTTTTTT. Amino acids: CASIVLDRGANTGELFF.

This clonotype was counted at least ten times. The chain couples TRBV15 to TRBJ2-1; TRBD2 matches 10 bases. Germline V lookup: CDR1 LNHNV, CDR2 YYDKDF (reference sequence). V dropped 0 bases and J dropped 6; count of bases not matched to a gene: 11. This CDR3 has 18 amino acids. This chain's CDR3 is CATSREGGGLAVGNEQFF. The CDR3 coding sequence is TGTGCCACCAGCAGAGAGGGGGGAGGACTAGCGGTGGGCAATGAGCAGTTCTTC.

This clonotype was seen at least ten times. Here the CDR3 reads CASSIESGRGDTEAFF. The CDR3 coding sequence is TGTGCCAGTAGTATAGAATCAGGGAGAGGGGACACTGAAGCTTTCTTT. This chain joins TRBV19 and TRBJ1-1; a possible D gene is TRBD1 (5 bases). Germline V gene data show CDR1 as LNHDA and CDR2 as SQIVND (reference sequence). V was shortened by 0 bases and J by 3 bases, with 14 bases between the two germline ends. The CDR3 covers 16 residues.

At least ten counts were recorded for this clonotype. The chain employs TRBV5-1 and TRBJ1-2, with D unclear. This CDR3 region has 14 residues. Germline values: CDR1 SGHRS, CDR2 YFSETQ. V lost 0 bases, J lost 8 bases, and 14 bases lay in between. The CDR3 spells CASSLDSTPGGYTF. In DNA form, the CDR3 reads TGCGCCAGCAGCTTGGACAGTACCCCTGGAGGCTACACCTTC.

This clonotype was seen at least ten times. The chain has TRBV2 and TRBJ2-7, with D possibly being TRBD1 (6 bases). This CDR3 is 15 amino acids long. Germline CDR1 is SNHLY and CDR2 is FYNNEI. Trimming stripped 6 bases from V and 3 bases from J, with 18 bases between. The CDR3 coding sequence is TGTGCCAGCAGGCACAGGACAGCTGAGTTCTACGAGCAGTACTTC. As protein: CASRHRTAEFYEQYF.

There are many counts of this clonotype. The V call is TRBV5-1, the J call TRBJ2-5; no firm D call. In germline, CDR1 is SGHRS, CDR2 YFSETQ. This CDR3 is 15 amino acids long. The V and J ends lost 3 bases and 0 bases respectively, with 12 bases between them. The chain's CDR3 is CASSSPQQYQETQYF. The CDR3 DNA follows: TGCGCCAGCAGCTCCCCTCAACAGTACCAAGAGACCCAGTACTTC.

This clonotype was recorded many times. This chain uses TRBV4-2 with TRBJ2-7, with D maybe TRBD2 (5 bases). This CDR3 region has 15 residues. Trimming took off 0 bases at V and 3 bases at J, with 12 bases between the two ends. CDR1 LGHNA and CDR2 YNFKEQ come from the germline V gene. DNA for the CDR3: TGTGCCAGCAGCCAAGATCCGGTACGGGGCTACGAGCAGTACTTC. This gives the protein CASSQDPVRGYEQYF.

The CDR3 sequence is CASSSSSLGGHNEQFF. The DNA of the CDR3 is TGCGCCAGCAGCTCATCTAGTTTGGGGGGACACAATGAGCAGTTCTTC. The chain joins TRBV5-1 to TRBJ2-1; possibly TRBD2 for D (6 bases). Germline CDR1 is SGHRS and CDR2 is YFSETQ. The V end was cut by 3 bases, the J end by 5 bases, with 18 bases between. This CDR3 contains 16 residues.